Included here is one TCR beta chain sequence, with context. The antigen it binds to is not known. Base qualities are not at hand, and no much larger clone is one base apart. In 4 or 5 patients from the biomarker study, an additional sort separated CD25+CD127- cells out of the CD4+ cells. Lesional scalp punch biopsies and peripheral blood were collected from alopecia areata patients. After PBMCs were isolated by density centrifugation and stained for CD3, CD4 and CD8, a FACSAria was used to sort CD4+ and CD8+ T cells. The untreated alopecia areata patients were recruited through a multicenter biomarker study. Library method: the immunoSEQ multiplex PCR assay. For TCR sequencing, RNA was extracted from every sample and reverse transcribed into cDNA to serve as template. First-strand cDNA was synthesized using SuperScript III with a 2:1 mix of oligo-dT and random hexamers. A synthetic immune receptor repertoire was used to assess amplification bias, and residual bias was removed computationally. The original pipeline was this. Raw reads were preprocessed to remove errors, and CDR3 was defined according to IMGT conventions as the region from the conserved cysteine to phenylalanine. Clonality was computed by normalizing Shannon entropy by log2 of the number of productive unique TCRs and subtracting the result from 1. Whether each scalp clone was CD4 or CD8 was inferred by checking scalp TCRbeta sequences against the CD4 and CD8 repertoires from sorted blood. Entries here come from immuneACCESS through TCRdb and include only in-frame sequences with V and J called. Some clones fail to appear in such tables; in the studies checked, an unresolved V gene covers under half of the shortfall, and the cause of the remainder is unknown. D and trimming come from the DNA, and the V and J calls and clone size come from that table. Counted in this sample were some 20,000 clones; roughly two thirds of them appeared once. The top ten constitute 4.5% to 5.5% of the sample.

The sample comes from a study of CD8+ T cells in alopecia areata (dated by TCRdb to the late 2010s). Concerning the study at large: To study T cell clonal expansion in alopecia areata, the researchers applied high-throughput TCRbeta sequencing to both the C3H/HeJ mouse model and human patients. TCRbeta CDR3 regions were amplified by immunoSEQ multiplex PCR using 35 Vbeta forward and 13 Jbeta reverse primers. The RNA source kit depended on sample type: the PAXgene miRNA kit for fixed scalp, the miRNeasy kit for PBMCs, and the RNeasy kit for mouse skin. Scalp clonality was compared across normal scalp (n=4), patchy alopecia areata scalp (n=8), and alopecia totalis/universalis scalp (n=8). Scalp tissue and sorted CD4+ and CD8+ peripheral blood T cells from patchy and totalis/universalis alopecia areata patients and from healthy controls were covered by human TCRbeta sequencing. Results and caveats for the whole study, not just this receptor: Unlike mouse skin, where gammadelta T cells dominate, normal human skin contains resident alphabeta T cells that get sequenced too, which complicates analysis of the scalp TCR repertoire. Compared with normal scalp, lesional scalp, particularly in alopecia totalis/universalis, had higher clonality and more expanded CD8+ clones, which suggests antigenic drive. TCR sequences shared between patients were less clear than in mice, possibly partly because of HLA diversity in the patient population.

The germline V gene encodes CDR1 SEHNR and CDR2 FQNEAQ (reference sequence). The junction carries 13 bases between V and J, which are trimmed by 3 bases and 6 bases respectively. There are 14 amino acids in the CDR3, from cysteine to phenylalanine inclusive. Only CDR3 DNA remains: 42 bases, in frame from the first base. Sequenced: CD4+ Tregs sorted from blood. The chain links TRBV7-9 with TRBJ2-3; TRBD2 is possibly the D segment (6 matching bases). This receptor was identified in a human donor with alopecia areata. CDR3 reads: CASSFGGNRDTQYF. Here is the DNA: TGTGCCAGCAGCTTTGGGGGGAACCGGGATACGCAGTATTTT.